One T cell receptor beta chain is described in this entry. This specimen belongs to a study of shared T cell receptors in the human thymus. This CDR3 spans 18 amino acids. Trimming removed 0 bases at V and 0 bases at J, with 16 bases between. Germline V gene sequence: CDR1 SGHRS, CDR2 YFSETQ. Using immunoSEQ multiplex PCR, the repertoire was profiled, and TCRdb retains in-frame clones only, with some absent. The data hold some 640,000 clones, with 80% to 90% observed a single time. These sequences were also reported in another study, on human thymus T cells. This second study notes: Resections from corrective heart surgery supplied the thymus tissue. Repertoires sampled from thymus and blood appeared biased in V and J gene usage. There were highly overlapping thymic repertoires among unrelated individuals, as related research reported.

The chain uses TRBV5-1 and TRBJ2-4; a possible D gene is TRBD2 (5 bases). This sequence was found in a boy under two years old with a congenital heart defect. The source material was thymocytes. The CDR3 nucleotides are TGCGCCAGCAGCTTGGGAACTCTGGACTTTTTAGCCAAAAACATTCAGTACTTC. Its protein is CASSLGTLDFLAKNIQYF.